This is a list of T cell receptor beta chains from one sample in a study of OX40 agonist ivuxolimab in advanced cancers. Clones were read by immunoSEQ multiplex PCR, and TCRdb kept only the in-frame ones, dropping some. The sample contains approximately 70,000 clones, around 90% of which appear only once. The sample was CD4+ or CD8+ T cells sorted from blood, taken in a trial of the OX40 agonist ivuxolimab. These receptors originate from an adult with an advanced solid tumor such as melanoma, head and neck, liver or kidney cancer. The CDR3 runs from the conserved cysteine through the conserved F or W. The D gene is left open where the match is weak. Expanded clones get a size class; other rows say once, few or many, or leave the size out.

cdr3_nt: TGCGCCAGCAGCTCCTCCGGGTCTGGGGATAATTCACCCCTCCACTTT
cdr3_aa: CASSSSGSGDNSPLHF
v_call: TRBV5-1
d_call: -
clone_size: -
j_call: TRBJ1-6

cdr3_nt: TGTGCCAGCAGCGGATCGACAGGCGTAACCTACAATGAGCAGTTCTTC
cdr3_aa: CASSGSTGVTYNEQFF
v_call: TRBV5-6
d_call: -
clone_size: -
j_call: TRBJ2-1

cdr3_nt: TGCGCCAGCAGCTTCTCCCCCCAGCGGGGGAGCGCGAACACCGGGGAGCTGTTTTTT
cdr3_aa: CASSFSPQRGSANTGELFF
v_call: TRBV5-1
d_call: TRBD2
clone_size: -
j_call: TRBJ2-2

cdr3_nt: TGTGCCAGCAGCCCTGGCCCCTCAGGGTACGGCTACACCTTC
cdr3_aa: CASSPGPSGYGYTF
v_call: TRBV5-4
d_call: -
clone_size: -
j_call: TRBJ1-2

cdr3_nt: TGTGCCAGCAGCGTCCGCACAGATACGCAGTATTTT
cdr3_aa: CASSVRTDTQYF
v_call: TRBV9
d_call: -
clone_size: -
j_call: TRBJ2-3

cdr3_nt: TGTGCCAGCGGGGAACCAGGGGGTAACACCGGGGAGCTGTTTTTT
cdr3_aa: CASGEPGGNTGELFF
v_call: TRBV7-9
d_call: TRBD1
clone_size: -
j_call: TRBJ2-2

cdr3_nt: TGTGCCAGCAGCTCCGTAGCGGGAGCAGACAATGAGCAGTTCTTC
cdr3_aa: CASSSVAGADNEQFF
v_call: TRBV7-2
d_call: TRBD2
clone_size: -
j_call: TRBJ2-1

cdr3_nt: TGTGCCACCAACGACAGGGGGACAGATACGCAGTATTTT
cdr3_aa: CATNDRGTDTQYF
v_call: TRBV6-5
d_call: TRBD1
clone_size: -
j_call: TRBJ2-3

cdr3_nt: TGCGCCAGCAGCTTGGGTCAGGGTGATGAAGCTTTCTTT
cdr3_aa: CASSLGQGDEAFF
v_call: TRBV5-1
d_call: -
clone_size: -
j_call: TRBJ1-1

cdr3_nt: TGTGCCAGCAGTTTTGAGGGGGGGATAGTCTACGAGCAGTACTTC
cdr3_aa: CASSFEGGIVYEQYF
v_call: TRBV28
d_call: -
clone_size: -
j_call: TRBJ2-7

cdr3_nt: TGTGCCAGCAGCTCCGATGGGGGCCGATCTGGCGAGCAGTACTTC
cdr3_aa: CASSSDGGRSGEQYF
v_call: TRBV7-2
d_call: -
clone_size: -
j_call: TRBJ2-7

cdr3_nt: TGTGCCTGGAGTGGGGGTAGGAATGAGCAGTTCTTC
cdr3_aa: CAWSGGRNEQFF
v_call: TRBV30
d_call: -
clone_size: -
j_call: TRBJ2-1

cdr3_nt: TGTGCCAGCACTCTAGGGACGGGTAAAGAGACCCAGTACTTC
cdr3_aa: CASTLGTGKETQYF
v_call: TRBV6-1
d_call: -
clone_size: -
j_call: TRBJ2-5

cdr3_nt: TGTGCCAGCAGTTACGGGCTAGCGGGCGGGTACGAGCAGTACTTC
cdr3_aa: CASSYGLAGGYEQYF
v_call: TRBV6-5
d_call: TRBD2
clone_size: -
j_call: TRBJ2-7

cdr3_nt: TGTGCCAGCAGCTTAGAACAGAACACTGAAGCTTTCTTT
cdr3_aa: CASSLEQNTEAFF
v_call: TRBV7-9
d_call: -
clone_size: -
j_call: TRBJ1-1

cdr3_nt: TGTGCCAGCAGCCGGGGGGGAGACGTCTTTGGGGCCAACGTCCTGACTTTC
cdr3_aa: CASSRGGDVFGANVLTF
v_call: TRBV7-2
d_call: TRBD2
clone_size: -
j_call: TRBJ2-6

cdr3_nt: TGTGCCAGCAGTGAAACATACGAGCAGTACTTC
cdr3_aa: CASSETYEQYF
v_call: TRBV2
d_call: -
clone_size: -
j_call: TRBJ2-7

cdr3_nt: TGTGCCAGCAGGGAGGGACAGGGGAATAATGAGCAGTTCTTC
cdr3_aa: CASREGQGNNEQFF
v_call: TRBV7-8
d_call: TRBD1
clone_size: -
j_call: TRBJ2-1

cdr3_nt: TGTGCCAGCAGTAAGGAGAGAACCGCTCGGGGCACAGATACGCAGTATTTT
cdr3_aa: CASSKERTARGTDTQYF
v_call: TRBV25-1
d_call: -
clone_size: -
j_call: TRBJ2-3

cdr3_nt: TGTGCCAGCTCACCACTTTCGGGGGGCGTTGTTGAAGCTTTCTTT
cdr3_aa: CASSPLSGGVVEAFF
v_call: TRBV18
d_call: -
clone_size: -
j_call: TRBJ1-1

cdr3_nt: TGTGCCAGCAGACCCCGGGGTGGGACAACTAATGAAAAACTGTTTTTT
cdr3_aa: CASRPRGGTTNEKLFF
v_call: TRBV27
d_call: -
clone_size: -
j_call: TRBJ1-4

cdr3_nt: TGCGCCAGCAGCCAAACCCCGACAGAAACTTACGATACGCAGTATTTT
cdr3_aa: CASSQTPTETYDTQYF
v_call: TRBV4-1
d_call: -
clone_size: -
j_call: TRBJ2-3

cdr3_nt: TGTGCCAGTAGCAGGGGGCAGTTCACAGATACGCAGTATTTT
cdr3_aa: CASSRGQFTDTQYF
v_call: TRBV19
d_call: TRBD1
clone_size: -
j_call: TRBJ2-3

cdr3_nt: TGCGCCAGCAGCTTGGGGCGGGAGCCGAACACCGGGGAGCTGTTTTTT
cdr3_aa: CASSLGREPNTGELFF
v_call: TRBV5-1
d_call: TRBD2
clone_size: -
j_call: TRBJ2-2

cdr3_nt: TGTGCCAGTGGCGAGGACAGGTTTGAAGCTTTCTTT
cdr3_aa: CASGEDRFEAFF
v_call: TRBV19
d_call: TRBD1
clone_size: -
j_call: TRBJ1-1

cdr3_nt: TGTGCCAGCAGCCCCTGGGCGGGAGAGGGGGAGACCCAGTACTTC
cdr3_aa: CASSPWAGEGETQYF
v_call: TRBV7-2
d_call: TRBD2
clone_size: -
j_call: TRBJ2-5

cdr3_nt: TGCGCCAGCAGCGGGGCGGGAGGGAGGTACCAAGAGACCCAGTACTTC
cdr3_aa: CASSGAGGRYQETQYF
v_call: TRBV5-1
d_call: TRBD2
clone_size: once
j_call: TRBJ2-5

cdr3_nt: TGCGCCAGCAGCCGCGGGACACCCAACACCGGGGAGCTGTTTTTT
cdr3_aa: CASSRGTPNTGELFF
v_call: TRBV5-1
d_call: -
clone_size: -
j_call: TRBJ2-2

cdr3_nt: TGCGCCAGCAGCCAACAAGGACAAGAGCAGTTCTTC
cdr3_aa: CASSQQGQEQFF
v_call: TRBV5-1
d_call: -
clone_size: -
j_call: TRBJ2-1